The source of this T cell receptor beta chain is a study of cytomegalovirus exposure and HLA in healthy donors. Study-wide results and caveats: A later analysis found common viral pathogens apparently linked to several of the most significant clusters.

Note on this clone: Its matching antigen is unknown.

The PCR contained 60 Vbeta and 13 Jbeta primers. Profiled with immunoSEQ multiplex PCR; TCRdb holds only in-frame clones, not every one. This sample has under 200,000 clones; approximately 80% occur once, and the top ten carry about 6.3%. V was pared by 4 bases and J by 1 base, with 8 bases between. This CDR3 has 13 residues. The germline V gene has CDR1 SNHLY and CDR2 FYNNEI. The chain employs TRBV2 and TRBJ2-7; possible D gene TRBD1, 6 bases. The receptor's source is a male donor in good health and CMV-seropositive. Sequenced sample: PBMCs. The chain's CDR3 is CASSGQVSYEQYF. The CDR3 nucleotides are TGTGCCAGCAGTGGACAGGTATCCTACGAGCAGTACTTC.